This T cell receptor beta chain comes out of a study of response to subunit inactivated influenza vaccine. CDR3 length: 14 amino acids. Looked up from germline, CDR1 is SGHRS and CDR2 is YFSETQ. V lost 0 bases to trimming and J lost 6 bases, with 10 bases between them. Many counts were recorded for this clonotype. What it binds is unknown. MiXCR was run by TCRdb on the RT-PCR reads, yielding one entry per CDR3 protein. The table includes 600,000 to 700,000 distinct CDR3 sequences, 11% to 15% detected once. Study-wide results and caveats: After each seasonal influenza vaccination, few new T cells are recruited, the authors suggested.

The J gene is TRBJ2-4, the V gene TRBV5-1; tentative D call: TRBD2 (5 bases). The TCR was taken from a man aged 50 to 60 who received an inactivated influenza vaccine. Source: PBMCs from blood, taken about 14 days before vaccination. The CDR3 coding sequence is TGCGCCAGCAGCTTGGGAGGGCCCGGAAACATTCAGTACTTC. Its protein product is CASSLGGPGNIQYF.